This T cell receptor (beta chain) was retrieved from a study of cytomegalovirus exposure and HLA in healthy donors. Findings of the study overall: Investigators reported some 150 TCR beta chains as tied to cytomegalovirus. The tendency of first-cohort TCR clusters to co-occur in the 120 or so validation repertoires was identified by a subsequent analysis.

In regard to this clone: The target antigen is unknown.

The method was immunoSEQ multiplex PCR; TCRdb's version includes in-frame clones alone and lacks a portion of them. The table shows some 110,000 clones, with more than 75% occurring only once. The CDR3 covers 14 residues. The J segment lost 6 bases and the V segment lost 3 bases, leaving 3 bases of the junction unmatched. Germline values: CDR1 MNHEY, CDR2 SMNVEV (reference sequence). Sequencing input: PBMCs. V gene TRBV27 combines with J gene TRBJ2-2; 8 positions match TRBD2. The receptor was derived from a man between 18 and 29 years old in good health and CMV-seronegative. CDR3 DNA: TGTGCCAGCAGTTTTAACGGGAGGGCCGGGGAGCTGTTTTTT. Residues: CASSFNGRAGELFF.